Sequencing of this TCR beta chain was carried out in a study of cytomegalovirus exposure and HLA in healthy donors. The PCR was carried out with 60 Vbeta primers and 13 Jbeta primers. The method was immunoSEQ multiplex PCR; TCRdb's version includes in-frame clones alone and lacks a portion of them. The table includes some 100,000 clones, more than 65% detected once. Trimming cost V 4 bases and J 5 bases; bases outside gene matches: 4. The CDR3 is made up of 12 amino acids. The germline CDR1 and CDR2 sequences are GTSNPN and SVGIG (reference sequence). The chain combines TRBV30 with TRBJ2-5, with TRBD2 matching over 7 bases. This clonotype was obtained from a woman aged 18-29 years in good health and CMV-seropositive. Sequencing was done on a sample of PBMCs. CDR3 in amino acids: CAWTTSEETQYF. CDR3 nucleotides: TGTGCCTGGACCACTAGCGAGGAGACCCAGTACTTC.